This T cell receptor (beta chain) was identified in a study of siplizumab effects on memory and regulatory T cells. Whole-study findings and limits: Apparently more diverse than memory cells, naive T cells also seemed major alloresponse contributors. Siplizumab conditions gave an average of approximately 70% Treg-derived mappable alloreactive CD4+ clones, versus about 30% for controls. Roughly 75-95% of proliferating CD4+ or CD8+ clones lacked an assignable naive or memory phenotype. For siplizumab cultures, the suppressive function of their proliferating Tregs was not confirmed.

V was cut by 6 bases and J by 0 bases, with 12 bases left in between. Germline V CDR1 and CDR2: SNHLY, FYNNEI. The CDR3 totals 14 residues. TCRdb keeps only in-frame clones here, not all; method: immunoSEQ multiplex PCR. The sample lists about 100,000 clones, around 90% occurring once. To note about this clone: The antigen is unknown.

The chain employs TRBV2 and TRBJ2-7; D might be TRBD1 (6 bases). The source material was CD4+ T cells sorted from blood. The TCR comes from a human donor in good health. CDR3 in amino acids: CASSFDRSSYEQYF. CDR3 nucleotides: TGTGCCAGCAGCTTCGACAGGAGCTCCTACGAGCAGTACTTC.